This TCR beta chain was recovered during a study of CD8 T cells in Susac syndrome. RNA, at about 0.45 to 1 ug, was reverse transcribed with random hexamers. TCRdb re-derived calls from the immunoSEQ multiplex PCR reads in MiXCR, one entry per CDR3 protein. This table holds approximately 87,000 distinct CDR3 sequences, 96% found once. CDR1 and CDR2 (germline): GTSNPN, SVGIG (reference sequence). The CDR3 runs to 13 residues. With 2 bases clipped from V and 6 bases from J, the junction kept 5 bases outside the gene matches. V gene TRBV30 combines with J gene TRBJ2-7, with 9 bases matching TRBD1. The sequence was obtained from a human donor with Susac syndrome. The material sequenced was CD8+ T cells from PBMCs. The CDR3 reads CAWSSQGAREQYF. In nucleotides, the CDR3 is TGTGCCTGGAGTTCACAGGGGGCCCGCGAGCAGTACTTC.